This TCR beta chain was found in a study of cytomegalovirus exposure and HLA in healthy donors. Study-wide results and limits: The authors confirmed in vitro that three CMV-associated chains were specific for CMV antigens. In the 130 or so validation repertoires, a later analysis found that first-cohort TCR clusters tended to co-occur. Most TCR sequences were uncommon, yet certain public TCRs appeared in many donors.

This clone has just one count. Its target is unknown. The junction differs from germline at one of its ends, possibly a read error. Sequencing was performed with immunoSEQ multiplex PCR; in TCRdb, only in-frame clones are kept and a portion is missing. The table shows 250,000 to 350,000 clones, with about nine tenths occurring only once. Looked up from germline, CDR1 is LNHDA and CDR2 is SQIVND (reference sequence). The CDR3 consists of 15 residues. The chain has TRBV19 and TRBJ1-5; the D gene is possibly TRBD1 (6 bases). Sequencing input: PBMCs. This clonotype was obtained from a woman in her twenties or thirties in good health and CMV-seropositive. CDR3: CASSTQGSRNQPQHF. CDR3 DNA sequence: TGTGCCAGCAGTACACAGGGTTCGCGCAATCAGCCCCAGCATTTT. Based on the CDR3 plus reference TRBV19 and TRBJ1-5, the full variable domain is DGGITQSPKYLFRKEGQNVTLSCEQNLNHDAMYWYRQDPGQGLRLIYYSQIVNDFQKGDIAEGYSVSREKKESFPLTVTSAQKNPTAFYLCASSTQGSRNQPQHFGDGTRLSIL.